Below, 25 T cell receptor beta chains from the same sample are listed, as sequenced in a study of blood T cell repertoires in COVID-19. Assay: immunoSEQ multiplex PCR; the TCRdb copy retains only in-frame clones and omits some. The sample carries about 170,000 clones, 70% to 90% recorded once. The sample comprised PBMCs or T cells enriched from blood (not recorded which). These receptors were collected from a woman in her fifties or sixties who had recovered from COVID-19.

This chain links TRBV3-1 (or the pseudogene TRBV3-2) with TRBJ1-1; D call uncertain. The germline V gene encodes CDR1 LGHDT and CDR2 YNNKEL (reference sequence). The CDR3 contains 13 residues. Trimming cost V 3 bases and J 7 bases, with 12 bases left between them. The CDR3, as DNA: TGTGCCAGCAGCCAGTCGGCTCGCGGTGAAGCTTTCTTT. It translates to CASSQSARGEAFF.

The chain uses TRBV11-2 and TRBJ1-5, with D hard to call. V was clipped by 1 base and J by 7 bases, with 14 bases between them. The CDR3 sequence is 15 residues long. Germline CDR1 SGHAT, CDR2 FQNNGV. The CDR3 reads CASSLGFGVDQPQHF. Written as DNA, the CDR3 is TGTGCCAGCAGCTTAGGGTTCGGGGTGGACCAGCCCCAGCATTTT.

V and J are TRBV11-2 and TRBJ1-1, with D maybe TRBD1 (5 bases). The V end lost 10 bases, the J end lost 1 base, and 13 bases lay between the germline ends. The CDR3 extends over 13 amino acids. Germline V lookup: CDR1 SGHAT, CDR2 FQNNGV. The CDR3 spells CATRAGPNTEAFF. For the CDR3, the DNA is TGTGCCACCCGGGCGGGGCCGAACACTGAAGCTTTCTTT.

This chain joins TRBV7-9 and TRBJ1-1; D uncertain. The CDR3 extends over 14 amino acids. Germline-derived CDR1 and CDR2 are SEHNR and FQNEAQ (reference sequence). Trimming cost V 5 bases and J 1 base, with 11 bases left between them. CDR3 in amino acids: CASSPNLGNTEAFF. The CDR3 DNA reads as TGTGCCAGCAGCCCCAATCTAGGGAACACTGAAGCTTTCTTT.

This clone occurred once. The chain links TRBV7-9 to TRBJ2-7, with a tentative D call TRBD1 (5 bases). The CDR3 has 14 residues. V lost 1 base and J lost 5, with 12 bases in between. CDR1 is SEHNR and CDR2 is FQNEAQ in the germline V gene (reference sequence). The CDR3 region has the DNA TGTGCCAGCAGCTTAGGAAGGGGTGCCCACGAGCAGTACGTC. Its protein product is CASSLGRGAHEQYV.

The chain couples TRBV4-3 to TRBJ1-1; D might be TRBD1 (5 bases). The V gene lost 0 bases and the J gene lost 5 bases, with 19 bases spanning the gap. The CDR3 loop spans 17 amino acids. Germline-derived CDR1 and CDR2 are LGHNA and YSLEER. This CDR3 reads CASSQDGNRAGMTEAFF. The CDR3 DNA reads as TGCGCCAGCAGCCAAGATGGGAATAGGGCAGGGATGACTGAAGCTTTCTTT.

This chain links TRBV3-1 (or the pseudogene TRBV3-2) with TRBJ1-2; unclear D gene. The CDR3 has 15 amino acids. Germline CDR1 LGHDT, CDR2 YNNKEL (reference sequence). V lost 2 bases and J 5 bases, leaving 15 bases between the germline ends. The CDR3 region is CASSQTTGRQYGYTF. CDR3 DNA sequence: TGTGCCAGCAGCCAAACTACCGGGAGGCAATATGGCTACACCTTC.

The chain recombines TRBV18 with TRBJ1-4, with D unresolved. This CDR3 has 13 amino acids. Germline CDR1 KGHSH, CDR2 LQKENI. Trimming pared 0 bases from V and 12 bases from J, leaving 11 bases between. The CDR3 DNA follows: TGTGCCAGCTCACCACCGTCTGAGGGAGAACTGTTTTTT. It yields the protein CASSPPSEGELFF.

J is TRBJ2-3 and V is TRBV24-1; possible D gene TRBD2, 5 bases. Germline CDR1 is KGHDR and CDR2 is SFDVKD. The length of the CDR3 is 13 residues. Trimming took 10 bases from V and 2 from J, leaving 12 bases between them. CDR3: CATSSGNTDTQYF. In DNA, the CDR3 is TGTGCCACGTCCTCCGGGAACACAGATACGCAGTATTTT.

The chain couples TRBV19 to TRBJ1-1; no definite D call. The CDR3 length is 12 residues. Germline V gene lookup returns CDR1 LNHDA and CDR2 SQIVND (reference sequence). V lost 4 bases and J lost 5, with 8 bases in between. CDR3 sequence: CASSTLRTEAFF. The CDR3 DNA follows: TGTGCCAGTAGTACCTTGAGGACTGAAGCTTTCTTT.

CDR3 protein: CASSQAGLAGSHTGELFF. CDR3 sequence (DNA): TGTGCCAGCAGCCAGGCTGGACTAGCGGGAAGCCACACCGGGGAGCTGTTTTTT. The gene calls are TRBV14 and TRBJ2-2, with TRBD2 matching 12 bases. V gave up 3 bases and J gave up 3 bases; unmatched junction bases: 8. The CDR3 loop spans 18 amino acids. Germline lookup yields CDR1 SGHDN and CDR2 FVKESK. The full variable domain, rest sourced from reference TRBV14 and TRBJ2-2, is EAGVTQFPSHSVIEKGQTVTLRCDPISGHDNLYWYRRVMGKEIKFLLHFVKESKQDESGMPNNRFLAERTGGTYSTLKVQPAELEDSGVYFCASSQAGLAGSHTGELFFGEGSRLTVL.

The V and J genes are TRBV19 and TRBJ2-5, with 8 nucleotides matching TRBD2. The V and J ends lost 1 base and 7 bases, in that order; junction bases with no gene match: 11. CDR1 is LNHDA, CDR2 SQIVND, per germline (reference sequence). This CDR3 has 16 amino acids. In DNA form, the CDR3 reads TGTGCCAGTAGTATAGTCAGCGGGAGCCCCCCGGGGACCCAGTACTTC. Residues: CASSIVSGSPPGTQYF.

This clone is a singleton in its sample. The rearrangement uses TRBV18 and TRBJ1-2, with D possibly matching TRBD1 (5 bases). Germline V gives CDR1 KGHSH, CDR2 LQKENI. The CDR3 is 14 amino acids. V gave up 7 bases and J gave up 2 bases, with 14 bases separating them. The CDR3 DNA follows: TGTGCCAGCTGGATGGGGCAGACCAACTATGGCTACACCTTC. Translating it yields CASWMGQTNYGYTF.

In this sample, this clone turned up a few times. This chain connects TRBV19 to TRBJ2-5, with 8 bases aligning to TRBD2. CDR1 is LNHDA, CDR2 SQIVND, per germline (reference sequence). Unmatched junction bases numbered 6, after V lost 7 bases and J lost 5 bases. The CDR3 loop spans 13 amino acids. Written as DNA, the CDR3 is TGTGCCAGTAATGGCGGGAGGAGGGAGACCCAGTACTTC. Its protein product is CASNGGRRETQYF.

This clone has a handful of counts. The chain joins TRBV9 to TRBJ1-3; D might be TRBD1 (6 bases). Trimming cost V 3 bases and J 0 bases, with 13 bases left between them. The CDR3 contains 16 residues. Germline-derived CDR1 and CDR2 are SGDLS and YYNGEE. CDR3 amino acids: CASSARQATSGNTIYF. The CDR3 region has the DNA TGTGCCAGCAGCGCCCGACAGGCAACCTCTGGAAACACCATATATTTT.

Comments on this clone: Other nucleotide sequences from this sample produce the same CDR3. The V and J genes are TRBV23-1 and TRBJ2-7, with D possibly matching TRBD1 (5 bases). TRBV23-1 is an open reading frame, and its role is uncertain. The CDR3 has 11 amino acids. CDR3 sequence reads: CASSQQGRQYV. DNA of the CDR3: TGCGCCAGCAGTCAACAGGGTAGGCAGTACGTT.

This clone was detected only a few times. This chain joins TRBV11-2 and TRBJ1-1, with a possible D match to TRBD1 (5 bases). V lost 3 bases and J lost 11, with 13 bases in between. This CDR3 has 12 amino acids. Germline CDR1 SGHAT, CDR2 FQNNGV. CDR3: CASSLGGPRAFF. DNA of the CDR3: TGTGCCAGCAGCTTGGGGGGTCCAAGGGCTTTCTTT.

DNA for the CDR3: TGTGCCAGCAGGTTAACAGGGGGGAACACTGAAGCTTTCTTT. Translation gives CASRLTGGNTEAFF. This chain joins TRBV6-4 and TRBJ1-1; TRBD1 aligns across 8 bases. The junction had 4 bases not matched to a gene; V was cut back by 6 bases and J by 1 base. The CDR3 is made up of 14 amino acids. The germline CDR1 and CDR2 sequences are MRHNA and SNTAGT.

For the CDR3, the DNA is TGCGCCAGCAGCTTGGACCACAGGGACCGCACCGGGGAGCTGTTTTTT. Its protein is CASSLDHRDRTGELFF. The chain combines TRBV5-1 with TRBJ2-2; D perhaps matches TRBD1 (6 bases). The CDR3 consists of 16 residues. The V gene lost 0 bases and the J gene lost 4 bases, with 13 bases spanning the gap. Germline V lookup: CDR1 SGHRS, CDR2 YFSETQ.

The CDR3 region has the DNA TGTGCCAGCAGTCGCCAGGGCGTCATGAACACTGAAGCTTTCTTT. Encoded protein: CASSRQGVMNTEAFF. The chain couples TRBV6-6 to TRBJ1-1; TRBD1 is a possible D gene (5 bases). The germline V gene has CDR1 MNHNY and CDR2 SVGAGI (reference sequence). The V end was cut by 5 bases, the J end by 0 bases, with 13 bases between. The length of the CDR3 is 15 residues.

The rearrangement uses TRBV2 and TRBJ1-1; 8 bases line up with TRBD1. This CDR3 spans 14 amino acids. Trimming removed 6 bases from V and 5 bases from J; junction bases left unmatched: 8. Per the germline V gene, CDR1 is SNHLY and CDR2 is FYNNEI. Here the CDR3 DNA reads TGTGCCAGCAGCGATGGACAGGGTGGTACTGAAGCTTTCTTT. Translating it yields CASSDGQGGTEAFF.

The V gene is TRBV6-5, the J gene TRBJ1-1; D possibly corresponds to TRBD1 (5 bases). The CDR3 is 14 residues long. The germline gives CDR1 MNHEY, CDR2 SVGAGI. Trimming removed 11 bases at V and 2 bases at J, with 18 bases between. CDR3 amino acids: CASRGGVTNTEAFF. The CDR3 DNA sequence: TGTGCCTCTCGGGGGGGGGTGACTAACACTGAAGCTTTCTTT.

This clone was seen a single time. The chain carries TRBV23-1 and TRBJ2-3; maybe TRBD1 (6 bases). TRBV23-1 is an ORF, with its function uncertain. V lost 0 bases and J 6 bases, leaving 16 bases between the germline ends. CDR3 length equals 16 residues. The CDR3 protein is CASSQSGAASGDTQYF. In DNA form, the CDR3 reads TGCGCCAGCAGTCAATCGGGGGCGGCCTCAGGGGATACGCAGTATTTT.

The chain is built from TRBV5-4 and TRBJ1-2, with 10 bases that match TRBD1. The CDR3 runs 18 residues. With 4 bases clipped from V and 4 bases from J, the junction kept 16 bases outside the gene matches. Germline V gene lookup returns CDR1 SGHNT and CDR2 YYREEE (reference sequence). The CDR3 sequence is CASSLLGQGGMGLYGYTF. The CDR3 nucleotides read TGTGCCAGCAGCCTCCTTGGACAGGGGGGGATGGGCCTCTATGGCTACACCTTC.

On this clone: One junction end disagrees with the germline gene, perhaps due to a read error. The chain uses TRBV5-6 and TRBJ1-1; D remains unclear. The CDR3 is 13 residues long. The germline V gene has CDR1 SGHDT and CDR2 YYEEEE. This chain's CDR3 is CASSRPDYSTGYF. In DNA, the CDR3 is TGTGCCAGCAGCCGACCTGACTATTCGACGGGGTATTTT.